This TCR beta chain is from a study of shared clonotypes between healthy human individuals. Regarding the study as a whole: Rarefaction revealed incomplete sorted-subset sequencing despite large depth. On the whole, naive subsets had larger estimated richness than memory subsets had. The four-donor shared clonotypes exceeded non-shared clonotypes in generation probability, with non-shared ones scoring lower.

With respect to this clone: Its antigen remains unidentified.

Germline assignment: CDR1 SGHDT and CDR2 YYEEEE. V lost 3 bases to trimming and J lost 0 bases, with 21 bases between them. The CDR3 is made up of 18 amino acids. The study drew its donors from healthy HIV-negative adults without recent acute infections or vaccinations. Data came from immunoSEQ multiplex PCR; TCRdb stores just in-frame clones and leaves some out. The table shows about 2 million clones, with 85% to 95% occurring only once. This receptor was identified in a man younger than 35 in good health. The rearrangement uses TRBV5-6 and TRBJ1-1; D is uncertain. Sequenced input: naive CD4+ T cells sorted from blood. As for subset: CD45RA+ positively selected. CDR3 DNA sequence: TGTGCCAGCAGCTCATCGGGGTTTTTCGGCAGGTTGAACACTGAAGCTTTCTTT. Protein sequence: CASSSSGFFGRLNTEAFF.